Following are 18 T cell receptor beta chains from one sample sequenced in a study of cytomegalovirus exposure and HLA in healthy donors. Primers for the PCR totalled 60 Vbeta and 13 Jbeta. The protocol was immunoSEQ multiplex PCR, while the TCRdb copy is restricted to in-frame clones and leaves out a portion. The repertoire includes about 140,000 clones, roughly 60% of them detected once, and around 2.5% sits in the top ten. The sequenced material came from PBMCs. The source of these receptors is a middle-aged woman in good health and CMV-seronegative.

The chain combines TRBV6-6 with TRBJ1-3; 8 nucleotides align to TRBD1. Unmatched junction bases numbered 5, after V lost 0 bases and J lost 4 bases. In germline, CDR1 is MNHNY, CDR2 SVGAGI (reference sequence). This CDR3 is built from 16 residues. Written as DNA, the CDR3 is TGTGCCAGCAGTTACTCAGGACAGGGAGCGGGAAACACCATATATTTT. Translated: CASSYSGQGAGNTIYF.

The V and J genes are TRBV21-1 and TRBJ2-3; the table's D gene call, TRBD2, was not cross checked with the DNA. TRBV21-1 is a listed pseudogene. The CDR3 runs 14 residues. The DNA for the CDR3 is TGCCCCAGTCTAGCGGGGGGCCGCACAGATACGCAGTATTTT. Translated, it gives CPSLAGGRTDTQYF.

CDR3 nucleotides: TGTGCCAGCAGCTCCCTAGAGAACCGGGACAGGGGAAACGTGGCTTTCTTT. It translates to CASSSLENRDRGNVAFF. The chain recombines TRBV11-2 with TRBJ1-1; 10 nucleotides line up with TRBD1. V gave up 4 bases and J gave up 11 bases; unmatched junction bases: 19. Germline CDR1 reads SGHAT; CDR2 reads FQNNGV. The CDR3 totals 17 residues.

This clone was found once. The chain recombines TRBV25-1 with TRBJ1-6, with TRBD1 matching 8 bases. The germline V gene encodes CDR1 MGHDK and CDR2 SYGVNS. This CDR3 is 16 amino acids long. J was trimmed by 5 bases and V by 3 bases; bases with no gene match: 6. CDR3 amino acids: CASSDRGQGDNSPLHF. In DNA, the CDR3 is TGTGCCAGCAGTGACAGGGGGCAAGGGGATAATTCACCCCTCCACTTT.

V and J are TRBV6-1 and TRBJ1-6; D gene uncertain. Trimming took off 5 bases at V and 6 bases at J, with 5 bases between the two ends. Germline loops: CDR1 MNHNS, CDR2 SASEGT. The CDR3 is made up of 12 amino acids. CDR3 sequence reads: CASSFLNSPLHF. CDR3 nucleotide sequence: TGTGCCAGCAGTTTCCTTAATTCACCCCTCCACTTT.

V and J are TRBV15 and TRBJ2-5; 7 nucleotides agree with TRBD2. The J call may be incorrect, as the DNA end agrees better with TRBJ2-7. Germline V CDR1 and CDR2: LNHNV, YYDKDF (reference sequence). The CDR3 covers 13 residues. This CDR3 reads CATSLAGAYEQYF. In nucleotides, the CDR3 is TGTGCCACCAGCCTGGCGGGGGCCTACGAGCAGTACTTC.

This chain links TRBV5-1 with TRBJ1-5; TRBD1 aligns across 7 bases. CDR3 size: 14 residues. V gave up 0 bases and J gave up 8 bases; unmatched junction bases: 5. Germline CDR1 is SGHRS and CDR2 is YFSETQ. CDR3 bases: TGCGCCAGCAGCTTGGGAGGGGGCCTGGAGCCCCAGCATTTT. Protein product: CASSLGGGLEPQHF.

The chain couples TRBV7-3 to TRBJ1-1; D is undetermined. Germline assignment: CDR1 SGHTA and CDR2 FQGTGA. V was pared by 6 bases and J by 3 bases, with 14 bases between. The CDR3 totals 14 residues. The CDR3 sequence: CASRRAREDTEAFF. The CDR3 DNA sequence: TGTGCCAGCAGGAGGGCTCGAGAGGACACTGAAGCTTTCTTT.

V usage is TRBV5-4 and J usage is TRBJ2-2; 8 positions agree with TRBD1. V lost 5 bases and J lost 1; bases outside the gene matches: 4. The length of the CDR3 is 15 residues. Germline CDR1 and CDR2: SGHNT and YYREEE (reference sequence). The CDR3 here is CASSPGTGNTGELFF. The CDR3 DNA reads TGTGCCAGCAGTCCCGGGACAGGGAACACCGGGGAGCTGTTTTTT.

The rearrangement links TRBV19 to TRBJ1-1; no firm D call. With 7 bases removed from V and 0 bases from J, the gap between germline ends came to 15 bases. In germline, CDR1 is LNHDA, CDR2 SQIVND (reference sequence). The CDR3 loop spans 15 amino acids. DNA for the CDR3: TGTGCCAGTACTGAGGGTGGTAAATTGAACACTGAAGCTTTCTTT. As protein: CASTEGGKLNTEAFF.

The chain carries TRBV5-1 and TRBJ1-1, with a weak D call TRBD1 (6 bases). Germline V gene data show CDR1 as SGHRS and CDR2 as YFSETQ. The CDR3 is 16 residues long. V was shortened by 3 bases and J by 1 base, with 16 bases between the two germline ends. CDR3 sequence (DNA): TGCGCCAGCAGCTGGGGGCCCGGGCAGCCGAACACTGAAGCTTTCTTT. It translates to CASSWGPGQPNTEAFF.

This clone was recorded a few times. The rearrangement joins TRBV7-9 to TRBJ2-5; D not certain. Germline assignment: CDR1 SEHNR and CDR2 FQNEAQ (reference sequence). Trimming took off 1 base at V and 4 bases at J, with 7 bases between the two ends. This CDR3 contains 13 residues. The CDR3 DNA follows: TGTGCCAGCAGCTTAGGGGCCCTAGAGACCCAGTACTTC. This codes for CASSLGALETQYF.

In its sample, this clone was seen a few times. The chain employs TRBV23-1 and TRBJ2-1; 10 bases agree with TRBD2. TRBV23-1 is an ORF; its function is uncertain. V was clipped by 3 bases and J by 6 bases; unmatched bases: 14. The CDR3 runs to 18 residues. The CDR3 DNA sequence: TGCGCCAGCAGTCATCTAGGACTAGCGGAGATGTTTTCCAATGAGCAGTTCTTC. This sequence encodes CASSHLGLAEMFSNEQFF.

The chain combines TRBV7-9 with TRBJ2-2; D is uncertain. CDR3 length: 15 amino acids. In germline, CDR1 is SEHNR, CDR2 FQNEAQ (reference sequence). The V end lost 1 base, the J end lost 1 base, and 7 bases lay between the germline ends. This chain's CDR3 is CASSLDVGNTGELFF. The CDR3 DNA reads as TGTGCCAGCAGCTTAGATGTCGGGAACACCGGGGAGCTGTTTTTT.

This clone was detected once. The chain is built from TRBV5-6 and TRBJ1-2, with 7 nucleotides matching TRBD1. V was clipped by 5 bases and J by 5 bases; unmatched bases: 3. CDR3 length: 12 residues. Germline CDR1 SGHDT, CDR2 YYEEEE. In nucleotides, the CDR3 is TGTGCCAGCAGTTCGACAGGGTATGGCTACACCTTC. It is translated as CASSSTGYGYTF.

This rearrangement joins TRBV4-1 to TRBJ2-7; TRBD1 agrees at 8 bases. V lost 2 bases, J lost 2 bases, and 5 bases stayed unmatched. This CDR3 region has 15 residues. Germline V gives CDR1 MGHRA, CDR2 YSYEKL. DNA for the CDR3: TGCGCCAGCAGCCAATACGGACAGGGTCCCTACGAGCAGTACTTC. Amino acid sequence: CASSQYGQGPYEQYF.

J is TRBJ1-1 and V is TRBV30; D perhaps matches TRBD1 (6 bases). This CDR3 has 15 amino acids. From germline, CDR1 is GTSNPN and CDR2 SVGIG (reference sequence). Between the trimmed V and J ends, which lost 0 bases and 0 bases, there was a span of 11 bases. The CDR3 loop reads CAWSVGGNLNTEAFF. As DNA, the CDR3 is TGTGCCTGGAGTGTAGGGGGAAACCTGAACACTGAAGCTTTCTTT.

This chain connects TRBV19 to TRBJ1-1; no clear D. This CDR3 has 13 amino acids. V shed 7 bases and J shed 4 bases, with 13 bases lying between them. The germline V gene encodes CDR1 LNHDA and CDR2 SQIVND (reference sequence). The CDR3 is CASTGVPGTEAFF. The CDR3 coding sequence is TGTGCCAGTACCGGGGTACCGGGCACTGAAGCTTTCTTT.